This entry features one T cell receptor beta chain sequence. The antigen this receptor binds is unknown. No much larger clone is present one base from it, and per-base qualities are unavailable. The CDR3 covers 17 residues, taking in both the cysteine and the phenylalanine. This entry keeps only the CDR3 DNA: 51 bases, framed from base 1. Taken from the germline V gene (reference sequence), the CDR1 and CDR2 loops are SEHNR and FQNEAQ. V drops 1 base and J drops 1 base, leaving 15 bases in between. This record comes from a study of shared T cell receptors in the human thymus (dated by TCRdb to the early 2020s). Study-level background: The study examined how self-reactive, shared T-cell receptor alpha chains are generated in the human thymus.

Libraries were made using the immunoSEQ multiplex PCR assay. The table comes from immuneACCESS by way of TCRdb, which keeps in-frame sequences with V and J called. Part of the clones is missing from these tables; in studies checked, under half for an unresolved V gene and the rest for unknown reasons. A total of hundreds of thousands of clones appear in this sample, about 89% of them only once. The ten largest make up just under 0.0095% of the sample. This sample was also put to use in a study of human thymus T cells. Per that second paper: Immunologically healthy infants undergoing open corrective cardiac surgery for congenital heart defects in Finland were used as donors. Thymus tissue was obtained as surgical resects removed during corrective cardiac surgery. Usage of V and J gene segments appeared to be biased in both the thymic and the peripheral blood repertoires. According to the related research, thymic TCR repertoires were highly overlapping among unrelated individuals. The study characterized TCR alpha and beta repertoires from about 8 infant thymus samples and a few related peripheral blood samples. The infant donors were about 6 to 250 days old, and the cohort included a handful of males and a couple of females. After being mechanically released from the tissue, thymocytes were kept at -70 degrees C in pellets of roughly 9.5-31 million cells. Genomic DNA was extracted from frozen cell pellets with a QIAsymphony instrument. Using the immunoSEQ multiplex PCR assay, the TCRB and TCRAD loci were amplified from a standardized quantity of quality-controlled genomic DNA. The V(D)J region was spanned by amplicons of a length sufficient to cover the CDR3 and to identify V and J genes. Through the commercial immunoSEQ service, the amplicons were sequenced on an Illumina platform. Primer bias and sequencing errors were corrected as previously described, and TCRAD and TCRB were defined on the basis of the IMGT database. Repertoires were analysed with immunoSEQ Analyzer 3.0 and VDJTools, covering basic statistics, V/J segment usage, diversity estimates, rarefaction and pairwise overlap. Chao1, ChaoE, Efron-Thisted, Shannon and inverse Simpson indices were used to estimate diversity, which was also estimated on datasets down-sampled to the smallest sample. Repertoire overlap used strict matching of CDR3 nucleotide sequence, V gene and J gene, with Jaccard-based multidimensional scaling clustering. Thymus samples yielded on average around 810,000 unique TCRB clonotypes, compared with roughly 92,000 from blood samples.

The V gene is TRBV7-9 and the J gene is TRBJ2-3; the best D guess is TRBD2, with 6 bases matching. The sample consisted of thymocytes. The receptor comes from a boy under two years old with a congenital heart defect. Donor details come from another sample of the same person, matched by shared clones. The DNA sequence is TGTGCCAGCAGCTTAGTCGCGGGGCGGACGGGCACAGATACGCAGTATTTT. The translation is CASSLVAGRTGTDTQYF.